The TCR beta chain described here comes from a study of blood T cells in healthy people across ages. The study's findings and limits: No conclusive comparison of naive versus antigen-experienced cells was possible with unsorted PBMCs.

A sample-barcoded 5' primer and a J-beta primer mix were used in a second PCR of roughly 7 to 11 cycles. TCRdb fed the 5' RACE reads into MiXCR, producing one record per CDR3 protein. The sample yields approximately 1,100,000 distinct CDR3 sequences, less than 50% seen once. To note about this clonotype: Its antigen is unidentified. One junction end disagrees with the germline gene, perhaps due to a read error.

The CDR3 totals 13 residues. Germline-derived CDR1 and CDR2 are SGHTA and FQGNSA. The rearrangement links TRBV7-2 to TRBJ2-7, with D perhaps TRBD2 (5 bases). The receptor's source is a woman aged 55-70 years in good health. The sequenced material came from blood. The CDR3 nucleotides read TGTGCCCGCAGCTTAAACGGAGGCTACGAGCAGTACTTC. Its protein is CARSLNGGYEQYF.